Shown below are 30 T cell receptor beta chains from a single sample sequenced in a study of blood T cell repertoires in COVID-19. Only in-frame clones appear in the TCRdb table, and some are missing; sequencing was by immunoSEQ multiplex PCR. Here the sample spans about 260,000 clones, approximately 90% being singletons. The specimen sequenced was peripheral blood. The receptor set was obtained from a woman between 50 and 59 years old who had recovered from COVID-19.

V and J are TRBV7-9 and TRBJ1-1; TRBD1 matches at 12 bases. The V gene's germline CDR1 is SEHNR and CDR2 FQNEAQ (reference sequence). This CDR3 has 15 residues. After removal of 4 bases from V and 6 bases from J, the junction contained 6 bases not matched to a gene. The DNA for the CDR3 is TGTGCCAGCAGCTGGCCGGGACAGGGGGCTGCTGAAGCTTTCTTT. Translating gives CASSWPGQGAAEAFF.

The chain is built from TRBV6-2 or TRBV6-3 and TRBJ2-3, with D perhaps matching TRBD2 (6 bases). The V gene lost 4 bases and the J gene lost 2 bases, with 13 bases spanning the gap. This CDR3 has 15 residues. Germline V CDR1 and CDR2: MNHEY, SVGEGT. The CDR3, as DNA: TGTGCCAGCAGTTCGCCGGGACTCCCCACAGATACGCAGTATTTT. This codes for CASSSPGLPTDTQYF.

This chain connects TRBV14 to TRBJ2-3; D is unresolved. Trimming left V 0 bases short and J 4 bases short, with 8 bases between. Germline V lookup: CDR1 SGHDN, CDR2 FVKESK. The CDR3 runs to 14 residues. The CDR3 DNA follows: TGTGCCAGCAGCCAAGATAGCATCGCAGATACGCAGTATTTT. Protein product: CASSQDSIADTQYF. The full variable domain, with the rest looked up from reference TRBV14 and TRBJ2-3, is EAGVTQFPSHSVIEKGQTVTLRCDPISGHDNLYWYRRVMGKEIKFLLHFVKESKQDESGMPNNRFLAERTGGTYSTLKVQPAELEDSGVYFCASSQDSIADTQYFGPGTRLTVL.

The chain carries TRBV24-1 and TRBJ2-3; 10 nucleotides align to TRBD2. Germline CDR1 KGHDR, CDR2 SFDVKD. V lost 6 bases, J lost 2 bases, and 16 bases stayed unmatched. The CDR3 is 19 amino acids. The CDR3 loop is CATSSPPGRAGGHTDTQYF. In nucleotides, the CDR3 is TGTGCCACCAGTTCCCCCCCCGGTCGAGCGGGAGGGCACACAGATACGCAGTATTTT.

This chain connects TRBV9 to TRBJ1-6; 8 bases align to TRBD1. In germline, CDR1 is SGDLS, CDR2 YYNGEE. The CDR3 length is 14 residues. The trim removed 7 bases at V and 8 bases at J, leaving 8 bases unmatched. DNA for the CDR3: TGTGCCAGCGGCTTAGGACAGGGCGATTCACCCCTCCACTTT. This codes for CASGLGQGDSPLHF.

J is TRBJ2-7 and V is TRBV3-1 (or the pseudogene TRBV3-2); D perhaps matches TRBD2 (5 bases). Trimming removed 4 bases from V and 7 bases from J, with 8 bases in between. From germline, CDR1 is LGHDT and CDR2 YNNKEL (reference sequence). The CDR3 runs to 11 residues. The CDR3 sequence is CASSLGGEQYF. DNA of the CDR3: TGTGCCAGCAGCCTCGGCGGGGAGCAGTACTTC.

The chain uses TRBV6-5 and TRBJ2-1; tentatively, D is TRBD2 (6 bases). V was clipped by 6 bases and J by 4 bases, with 13 bases between them. Germline V CDR1 and CDR2: MNHEY, SVGAGI. The CDR3 loop spans 14 amino acids. CDR3 region: CASRRDGTYNEQFF. The CDR3 nucleotides read TGTGCCAGCAGACGTGACGGGACTTACAATGAGCAGTTCTTC.

This clone was detected once. This chain's CDR3 is CAWSVMGAGVTEAFF. Written as DNA, the CDR3 is TGTGCCTGGAGTGTAATGGGGGCAGGGGTAACTGAAGCTTTCTTT. The V and J genes are TRBV30 and TRBJ1-1; TRBD1 is a possible D gene (6 bases). V dropped 0 bases and J dropped 5 bases, with 16 bases sitting between them. The CDR3 totals 15 residues. Germline V gene lookup returns CDR1 GTSNPN and CDR2 SVGIG (reference sequence).

The J gene is TRBJ1-2, the V gene TRBV19, with TRBD1 identical over 9 bases. The V segment lost 6 bases and the J segment 6 bases; nucleotides outside the gene matches: 5. The CDR3 contains 13 residues. CDR1 and CDR2 from the germline V gene are LNHDA and SQIVND (reference sequence). CDR3 in DNA: TGTGCCAGTAGGACACAGGGGGCGCATGGCTACACCTTC. This gives the protein CASRTQGAHGYTF.

The rearrangement links TRBV19 to TRBJ2-3; weak D call: TRBD2 (5 bases). This CDR3 region has 17 residues. Germline CDR1 reads LNHDA; CDR2 reads SQIVND (reference sequence). V was cut by 5 bases and J by 2 bases, with 20 bases left in between. CDR3 in DNA: TGTGCCAGTAGTTTCAAAAGATCTCCTAGCCCCACAGATACGCAGTATTTT. Translation gives CASSFKRSPSPTDTQYF.

CDR3 in amino acids: CASSLELAEETQYF. CDR3 sequence (DNA): TGTGCCAGCAGCTTGGAACTAGCGGAAGAGACCCAGTACTTC. The rearrangement links TRBV5-6 to TRBJ2-5, with TRBD2 matching over 8 bases. The CDR3 length is 14 residues. The V gene end was trimmed by 0 bases and the J gene end by 3 bases; junction bases not matched to a gene: 1. The germline V gene encodes CDR1 SGHDT and CDR2 YYEEEE. The variable domain in full, with the rest retrieved from reference TRBV5-6 and TRBJ2-5, is DAGVTQSPTHLIKTRGQQVTLRCSPKSGHDTVSWYQQALGQGPQFIFQYYEEEERQRGNFPDRFSGHQFPNYSSELNVNALLLGDSALYLCASSLELAEETQYFGPGTRLLVL.

The chain has TRBV24-1 and TRBJ2-1; 8 nucleotides line up with TRBD2. The CDR3 length is 14 residues. The V and J ends lost 3 bases and 8 bases, in that order; junction bases with no gene match: 5. Germline V CDR1 and CDR2: KGHDR, SFDVKD. The CDR3 protein is CATSDPGLADEQFF. In nucleotides, the CDR3 is TGTGCCACCAGTGATCCTGGACTAGCTGATGAGCAGTTCTTC.

The chain recombines TRBV28 with TRBJ2-7; D might be TRBD2 (7 bases). Germline V gives CDR1 MDHEN, CDR2 SYDVKM. This CDR3 contains 16 residues. Trimming left V 3 bases short and J 0 bases short, with 15 bases between. CDR3 coding DNA: TGTGCCAGCAGTTTCCGGACGAGGGGGGGCTCCTACGAGCAGTACTTC. It is translated as CASSFRTRGGSYEQYF.

This chain links TRBV7-9 with TRBJ1-1, with 7 bases fitting TRBD1. Losses at the gene ends were 2 bases for V and 0 bases for J; bases not matched to a gene: 9. The CDR3 has 17 residues. The germline gives CDR1 SEHNR, CDR2 FQNEAQ (reference sequence). CDR3: CASSLSGGQSMNTEAFF. The CDR3 DNA reads as TGTGCCAGCAGCTTATCAGGGGGACAGTCCATGAACACTGAAGCTTTCTTT.

The chain is built from TRBV27 and TRBJ2-7; tentatively, D is TRBD2 (7 bases). The length of the CDR3 is 17 residues. Germline V lookup: CDR1 MNHEY, CDR2 SMNVEV (reference sequence). The V gene lost 4 bases and the J gene lost 4 bases, with 23 bases spanning the gap. The CDR3 here is CASSSMGGGSSRYEQYF. CDR3 nucleotide sequence: TGTGCCAGCAGTTCCATGGGAGGGGGGAGCAGCCGGTACGAGCAGTACTTC.

Regarding this clone: Germline and junction disagree at one end, which may indicate a read error. The CDR3 loop is CASSLQGLETGADF. CDR3 DNA sequence: TGTGCCAGCAGCTTACAGGGGCTGGAAACCGGAGCGGATTTT. The chain links TRBV7-9 to TRBJ1-3, with D possibly being TRBD1 (6 bases). This CDR3 is built from 14 residues. In germline, CDR1 is SEHNR, CDR2 FQNEAQ (reference sequence).

The rearrangement uses TRBV19 and TRBJ1-1; D possibly corresponds to TRBD1 (5 bases). Deletions cut 8 bases from V and 0 bases from J, with 10 bases between. The CDR3 runs to 13 residues. Germline V lookup: CDR1 LNHDA, CDR2 SQIVND (reference sequence). The CDR3 loop reads CASQDRVNTEAFF. The CDR3 nucleotides read TGTGCCAGTCAAGACAGAGTGAACACTGAAGCTTTCTTT.

The chain recombines TRBV27 with TRBJ2-6, with D perhaps TRBD1 (6 bases). CDR1 and CDR2 from the germline V gene are MNHEY and SMNVEV (reference sequence). Trimming stripped 2 bases from V and 2 bases from J, with 16 bases between. This CDR3 has 18 amino acids. CDR3 DNA: TGTGCCAGCAGTTTAGTGGCAGGGGCGACGACTGGGGCCAACGTCCTGACTTTC. Protein product: CASSLVAGATTGANVLTF.

This chain connects TRBV19 to TRBJ1-1; no clear D. In germline, CDR1 is LNHDA, CDR2 SQIVND (reference sequence). V was trimmed by 0 bases and J by 5 bases, leaving 4 bases between them. This CDR3 is 12 amino acids long. The CDR3 is CASSIERTEAFF. Written as DNA, the CDR3 is TGTGCCAGTAGTATAGAGAGAACTGAAGCTTTCTTT.

This chain connects TRBV6-2 or TRBV6-3 to TRBJ1-4; 8 nucleotides match TRBD1. Germline V CDR1 and CDR2: MNHEY, SVGEGT. V gave up 6 bases and J gave up 5 bases; unmatched junction bases: 11. The CDR3 runs 16 residues. CDR3 coding DNA: TGTGCCAGCAGCGGGAGATCAGGGGGCGGAAATGAAAAACTGTTTTTT. Translated, it gives CASSGRSGGGNEKLFF.

J is TRBJ1-4 and V is TRBV5-4, with a possible D match to TRBD1 (6 bases). V lost 3 bases and J 3 bases, leaving 12 bases between the germline ends. The CDR3 consists of 15 residues. CDR1 SGHNT and CDR2 YYREEE come from the germline V gene (reference sequence). The CDR3 sequence: CASSSEGGANEKLFF. For the CDR3, the DNA is TGTGCCAGCAGCTCCGAGGGGGGGGCTAATGAAAAACTGTTTTTT.

J is TRBJ2-3 and V is TRBV7-8; TRBD1 aligns across 9 bases. This CDR3 is 13 amino acids long. Germline CDR1 SGHVS, CDR2 FQNEAQ. J gave up 6 bases and V 5 bases, and 3 bases lay outside the gene matches. CDR3 amino acids: CASSKDRGDTQYF. The DNA of the CDR3 is TGTGCCAGCAGCAAGGACAGGGGCGATACGCAGTATTTT.

The chain links TRBV19 to TRBJ2-7; perhaps TRBD2 as D (7 bases). The CDR3 contains 14 residues. Germline V gives CDR1 LNHDA, CDR2 SQIVND (reference sequence). Trimming removed 5 bases from V and 2 bases from J, with 13 bases in between. This CDR3 reads CASSGGGLPYEQYF. The CDR3 bases are TGTGCCAGTAGTGGGGGGGGGCTCCCCTACGAGCAGTACTTC.

The chain has TRBV27 and TRBJ2-2, with 11 bases identical to TRBD2. The CDR3 extends over 16 amino acids. V lost 5 bases and J lost 4; bases outside the gene matches: 6. CDR1 and CDR2 (germline): MNHEY, SMNVEV (reference sequence). The CDR3 coding sequence is TGTGCCAGCAGTCAACGCCTAGCGGGAGGCACCGGGGAGCTGTTTTTT. It specifies CASSQRLAGGTGELFF.

The J gene is TRBJ1-2, the V gene TRBV20-1; 7 bases align to TRBD1. Germline values: CDR1 DFQATT, CDR2 SNEGSKA (reference sequence). The CDR3 spans 11 residues. V lost 7 bases, J lost 8 bases, and 7 bases stayed unmatched. The CDR3: CSGRQGTGYTF. DNA for the CDR3: TGCAGTGGCAGACAGGGTACAGGCTACACCTTC.

The V and J genes are TRBV6-5 and TRBJ2-7, with 7 nucleotides matching TRBD2. The V and J ends lost 4 bases and 6 bases, in that order; junction bases with no gene match: 9. CDR3 length: 14 amino acids. The germline gives CDR1 MNHEY, CDR2 SVGAGI. This CDR3 reads CASSLAGLQAEQYF. CDR3 coding DNA: TGTGCCAGCAGTTTAGCGGGCCTTCAGGCCGAGCAGTACTTC.

The CDR3 sequence: CASSPRQGDGYTF. The CDR3 DNA reads as TGCGCCAGCAGCCCCCGGCAGGGCGATGGCTACACCTTC. The chain links TRBV4-3 to TRBJ1-2; D is perhaps TRBD1 (5 bases). The CDR3 has 13 amino acids. The germline V gene has CDR1 LGHNA and CDR2 YSLEER. Trimming took off 4 bases at V and 6 bases at J, with 12 bases between the two ends.

The chain has TRBV27 and TRBJ2-3, with 7 nucleotides matching TRBD1. Germline loops: CDR1 MNHEY, CDR2 SMNVEV (reference sequence). V trimming: 5 bases; J trimming: 3 bases; junction bases outside the gene matches: 11. The CDR3 has 16 amino acids. The CDR3 DNA sequence: TGTGCCAGCAGTGATAGACAGGGTTGGGGGACAGATACGCAGTATTTT. Translated, it gives CASSDRQGWGTDTQYF.

This chain joins TRBV30 and TRBJ1-5; 11 bases are a match to TRBD1. The germline CDR1 and CDR2 sequences are GTSNPN and SVGIG (reference sequence). V shed 0 bases and J 0 bases; nucleotides not matched to a gene: 4. This CDR3 has 17 residues. Here the CDR3 DNA reads TGTGCCTGGAGTGTAGGGACAGGGGGATATAGCAATCAGCCCCAGCATTTT. Its translation is CAWSVGTGGYSNQPQHF.

V and J are TRBV10-3 and TRBJ2-1; 16 bases align to TRBD2. V was pared by 7 bases and J by 5 bases, with 5 bases of the junction left unmatched. Germline values: CDR1 ENHRY, CDR2 SYGVKD. CDR3 size: 16 residues. In DNA, the CDR3 is TGTGCCATCACCCTTGGGACTAGCGGGAGGGACAATGAGCAGTTCTTC. It encodes CAITLGTSGRDNEQFF.